The rows below give T cell receptor beta chains drawn from one sample of a study of T cell responses to AZD1222 COVID-19 vaccine. The method was immunoSEQ multiplex PCR; TCRdb's version includes in-frame clones alone and lacks a portion of them. This table holds 150,000 to 200,000 clones, about 92% found once. Sequencing was performed on peripheral blood, taken 28 days after the second AZD1222 dose. These receptors were collected from an adult who received the AZD1222 COVID-19 vaccine. Both conserved end residues are part of each CDR3. Fields, in order: V gene, CDR3 protein.

>TRBV11-3
CASSLDLGQPNTGELFF
>TRBV10-1
CASSENSEEDEQYF
>TRBV14
CASSQRQGIYEQYF
>TRBV6-2/TRBV6-3
CASSYSGRPPEAFF
>TRBV19
CASSKRTENTEAFF
>TRBV12-3/TRBV12-4
CASSYRNTGELFF
>TRBV10-2
CASSVGHSLNTEAFF
>TRBV18
CASSPLVNEKLFF
>TRBV6-1
CASSDTQGNTQYF
>TRBV10-3
CAISGGGAGNEQFF
>TRBV7-9
CASSSTGRSSPLHF
>TRBV6-5
CASSYSGTGITEAFF
>TRBV24-1
CATSPGNRRTDTQYF
>TRBV3-1/TRBV3-2
CASSQAREVFF
>TRBV19
CASSTHVMNTEAFF
>TRBV5-1
CASSPTGWEVFF
>TRBV19
CASSTQGAGFGQPQHF
>TRBV6-6
CASSPWAGEGYNQPQHF
>TRBV27
CASRQRGAGNTIYF
>TRBV30
CAGGQTGEAFF
>TRBV24-1
CATSENRGPRDEKLFF
>TRBV12-3/TRBV12-4
CASSFQGGNGYTF
>TRBV20-1
CSASRLTHEQYF
>TRBV5-1
CASSLGHINQPQHF